This TCR beta chain appears in the sequencing data of a study of cytomegalovirus exposure and HLA in healthy donors. Study findings and constraints: Generally TCR sequences proved uncommon, though certain public TCRs appeared in numerous donors. Indistinguishable V segments, including TRBV6-2 and TRBV6-3, were excluded.

The germline CDR1 and CDR2 sequences are SGHNT and YENEEA. Trimming removed 1 base at V and 8 bases at J, with 5 bases between. The CDR3 runs 12 residues. Turning to this clone: Its specificity is not known.

The PCR employed 60 Vbeta primers together with 13 Jbeta primers. Generated by immunoSEQ multiplex PCR, the TCRdb table keeps only in-frame clones and is missing some. The repertoire holds more than 90,000 clones, with roughly 80% as singletons. This rearrangement joins TRBV11-3 to TRBJ2-2; D not resolved. Sequenced material: PBMCs. The receptor was isolated from a female donor in good health and CMV-seronegative. In nucleotides, the CDR3 is TGTGCCAGCAGCTTAGTTGAGGGGGAGCTGTTTTTT. It codes for CASSLVEGELFF.